This T cell receptor (beta chain) was recorded in a study of cytotoxic CD8 clonotypes in ibrutinib-treated CLL. The study's findings and limits: Baseline clonality was higher than in age-matched healthy donors and moved in step with circulating CD8+ T-cell counts. Public clonotypes (which were uncommon) either contracted or remained stable on treatment.

Method: immunoSEQ multiplex PCR; TCRdb's copy keeps in-frame clones and lacks some. The sample carries roughly 150,000 clones, 60% to 85% recorded once. Germline V CDR1 and CDR2: SGHRS, YFSETQ. The V gene lost 4 bases and the J gene lost 8 bases, with 18 bases spanning the gap. There are 15 residues in the CDR3. Remarks on this clone: The antigen is not known.

This sequence originates from a human donor with chronic lymphocytic leukemia. The starting material was PBMCs, obtained after 24 months of ibrutinib treatment. J is TRBJ1-4 and V is TRBV5-1, with D possibly matching TRBD1 (5 bases). The CDR3 is CASSAAGTGREKLFF. The CDR3 DNA reads TGCGCCAGCAGCGCGGCCGGGACCGGTAGGGAAAAACTGTTTTTT.